The 9 T cell receptor beta chains below come from one sample, sequenced in a study of tumor-infiltrating lymphocytes in primary liver carcinoma (TCRdb year 2017). Total RNA and DNA were co-extracted without cell sorting from around 20-30 mg of bulk tissue using the AllPrep DNA/RNA mini kit. TCRdb shows the sequencer as Illumina HiSeq 2500. Starting from about 550 ng total RNA, TCRbeta-specific cDNA was produced by reverse transcription with a constant-region primer and ProtoScript II reverse transcriptase. TCRbeta libraries were built with three nested multiplex PCR rounds, a slightly modified ARM-PCR procedure. The first two PCR rounds used multiplex TRBV1-TRBV30 forward primers with a Cbeta reverse primer, each for 10 cycles. Clones were called with MiXCR by TCRdb after fastp trimmed the public reads at Q25, and only in-frame beta chains were retained. Every CDR3 protein is listed once, alongside the most common genes and DNA of its rows. Present in this sample are about 43,000 distinct CDR3 sequences, approximately 70% of which were seen just once. In total, the top ten clones hold roughly 19% of the sample.

Sequencing input: liver tumor tissue from sampling region 2. In light of the paper, this sample's cell subset or site label describes: tumor region T2, inferior pole. The source of these receptors is a man in his forties with primary liver carcinoma and hepatitis B virus infection.

As for this clonotype: One end of the junction is discordant with germline, which a read error may explain. The rearrangement links TRBV7-9 to TRBJ2-1, with 9 bases identical to TRBD2. Germline-derived CDR1 and CDR2 are SEHNR and FQNEAQ (reference sequence). The CDR3 loop spans 14 amino acids. CDR3 DNA sequence: TGTGCCAGCAATTCTAGCGGGACGGGTAATGAACAGTTCTTC. Amino acid sequence: CASNSSGTGNEQFF.

Note on this clonotype: A much bigger clone sits one base away, suggesting this may be a read error. V and J are TRBV5-1 and TRBJ1-1; possible D gene TRBD1, 6 bases. Germline lookup yields CDR1 SGHRS and CDR2 YFSETQ. This CDR3 is built from 15 residues. V shed 5 bases and J shed 3 bases, with 17 bases lying between them. CDR3 sequence reads: CASRVNRAADTEAFF. CDR3 bases: TGCGCCAGCAGAGTAAACAGGGCGGCGGACACTGAAGCTTTCTTT.

As to this clonotype: At one boundary the junction diverges from the germline segment, which might be a read error. The V call is TRBV7-9, the J call TRBJ2-6, with a weak D call TRBD1 (6 bases). The CDR3 contains 17 residues. Germline CDR1 is SEHNR and CDR2 is FQNEAQ (reference sequence). The CDR3 DNA follows: TGTGCCATCAGCCCCGACAGGTTAAGCTCTGGGGCCAACGTCCTGACCTTC. Encoded protein: CAISPDRLSSGANVLTF.

About this clonotype: One junction end does not reproduce the germline sequence, and a read error may be involved. The chain joins TRBV29-1 to TRBJ2-3, with D possibly being TRBD2 (6 bases). Germline CDR1 is SQVTM and CDR2 is ANQGSEA. The CDR3 spans 15 residues. The CDR3 nucleotides read TGCAGCGTTGAGGGCGGGACCGGCATCACAGGTACGCGGTATTTT. This encodes CSVEGGTGITGTRYF.

As to this clonotype: The final CDR3 position lacks the conserved phenylalanine or tryptophan, pointing to a likely read error. This rearrangement joins TRBV11-2 to TRBJ1-1; no clear D. The CDR3 sequence is 16 residues long. Trimming pared 0 bases from V and 3 bases from J, leaving 14 bases between. Germline CDR1 SGHAT, CDR2 FQNNGV. In nucleotides, the CDR3 is TGTGCCAGCAGCTTAGATCGGATAGGGATTGACACTGAAGCTTTCACT. Amino acid sequence: CASSLDRIGIDTEAFT.

Regarding this clonotype: A much larger clone lies a single base off, so this may be a read error. V and J are TRBV12-3 or TRBV12-4 and TRBJ1-5, with D uncertain. V gave up 6 bases and J gave up 0 bases, with 12 bases separating them. There are 15 residues in the CDR3. CDR3 nucleotide sequence: TGTGCCAGCAGGCCTACAGTACATAGCAATCAGCCCCAGCATTTT. The encoded protein is CASRPTVHSNQPQHF.

With regard to this clonotype: In this CDR3 the conserved last residue, phenylalanine or tryptophan, is missing, so a read error is likely. V gene TRBV12-3 or TRBV12-4 combines with J gene TRBJ2-1; TRBD2 matches 8 bases. CDR3 length: 17 amino acids. Unmatched junction bases numbered 14, after V lost 5 bases and J lost 5 bases. The CDR3 DNA follows: TGTGCCAGCAGTATCGCTTCCGGGACTAGAGGGGACAATGAGCAGTTCTTA. This encodes CASSIASGTRGDNEQFL.

A note on this clonotype: The junction differs from germline at one of its ends, possibly a read error. V and J are TRBV29-1 and TRBJ1-1, with 8 bases identical to TRBD1. The V gene's germline CDR1 is SQVTM and CDR2 ANQGSEA. The CDR3 is 14 amino acids. The CDR3 region has the DNA TGCAGCGTTGAACTCAGGGGGCGGAACATTGAAGCATTCTTT. It specifies CSVELRGRNIEAFF.

Comments on this clonotype: A read error may account for a junction end that differs from germline. The chain carries TRBV29-1 and TRBJ2-3; tentatively, D is TRBD2 (6 bases). The V gene's germline CDR1 is SQVTM and CDR2 ANQGSEA. This CDR3 contains 16 residues. The CDR3 nucleotides read TGCAGCGTTGAAGATCGCGGGGACCGGGGCACGGATACGCAGTATTTT. Residues: CSVEDRGDRGTDTQYF.